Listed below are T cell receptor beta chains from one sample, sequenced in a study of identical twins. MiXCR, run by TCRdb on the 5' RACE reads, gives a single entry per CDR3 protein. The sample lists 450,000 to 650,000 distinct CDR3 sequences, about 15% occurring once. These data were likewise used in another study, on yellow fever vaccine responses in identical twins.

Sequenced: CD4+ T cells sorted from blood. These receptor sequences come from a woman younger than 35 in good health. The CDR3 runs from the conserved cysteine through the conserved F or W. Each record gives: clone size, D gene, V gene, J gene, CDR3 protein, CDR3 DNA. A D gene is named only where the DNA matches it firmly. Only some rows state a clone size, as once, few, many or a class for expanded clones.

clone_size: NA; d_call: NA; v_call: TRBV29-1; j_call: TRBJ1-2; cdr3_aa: CSARRTTNYGYTF; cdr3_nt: TGCAGCGCCCGCCGAACTACTAACTATGGCTACACCTTC
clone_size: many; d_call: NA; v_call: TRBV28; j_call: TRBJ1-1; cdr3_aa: CASRSRMNTEAFF; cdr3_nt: TGTGCCAGCAGAAGCAGGATGAACACTGAAGCTTTCTTT
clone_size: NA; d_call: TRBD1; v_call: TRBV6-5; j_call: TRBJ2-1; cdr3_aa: CASSYGTGVNEQFF; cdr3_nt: TGTGCCAGCAGTTACGGTACAGGGGTCAATGAGCAGTTCTTC
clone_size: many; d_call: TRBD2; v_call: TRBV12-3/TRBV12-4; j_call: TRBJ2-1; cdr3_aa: CASSLAGGRNEQFF; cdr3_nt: TGTGCCAGCAGTCTAGCGGGAGGGAGGAATGAGCAGTTCTTC
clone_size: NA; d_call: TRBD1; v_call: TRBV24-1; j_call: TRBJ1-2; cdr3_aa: CATSGGTVIDNYGYTF; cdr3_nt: TGTGCCACCAGTGGAGGGACAGTTATCGATAACTATGGCTACACCTTC
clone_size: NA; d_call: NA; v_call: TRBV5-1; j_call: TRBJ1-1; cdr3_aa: CASSREPNTEAFF; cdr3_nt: TGCGCCAGCAGCAGAGAGCCCAACACTGAAGCTTTCTTT
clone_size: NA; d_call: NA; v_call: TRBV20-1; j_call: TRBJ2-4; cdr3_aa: CSTGGSRASLAKNIQYF; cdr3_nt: TGCAGTACTGGAGGGTCCCGGGCCTCGCTAGCCAAAAACATTCAGTACTTC
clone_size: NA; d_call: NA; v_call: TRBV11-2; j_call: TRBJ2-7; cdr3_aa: CASSPTTYEQYF; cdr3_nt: TGTGCCAGCAGCCCGACGACCTACGAGCAGTACTTC
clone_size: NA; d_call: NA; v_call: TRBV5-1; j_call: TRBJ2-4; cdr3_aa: CASSPDYSKNIQYF; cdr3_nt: TGCGCCAGCAGCCCGGACTATTCCAAAAACATTCAGTACTTC
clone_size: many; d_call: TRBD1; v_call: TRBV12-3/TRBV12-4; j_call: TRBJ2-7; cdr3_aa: CASSYTPGQSTEQYF; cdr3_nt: TGTGCCAGCAGTTACACACCGGGACAGTCTACCGAGCAGTACTTC
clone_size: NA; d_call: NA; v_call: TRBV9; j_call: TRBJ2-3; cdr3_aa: CASSVTPLGTDTQYF; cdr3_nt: TGTGCCAGCAGCGTTACGCCCCTCGGTACAGATACGCAGTATTTT
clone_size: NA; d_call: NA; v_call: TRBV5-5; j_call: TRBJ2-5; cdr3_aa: CASSTAGTRGSRTQYF; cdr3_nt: TGTGCCAGCAGCACGGCCGGGACACGGGGGTCGCGGACCCAGTACTTC
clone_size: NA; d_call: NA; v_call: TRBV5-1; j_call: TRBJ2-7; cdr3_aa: CAGSTGPGTYEQYF; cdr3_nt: TGCGCCGGCAGCACGGGACCAGGTACCTACGAGCAGTACTTC
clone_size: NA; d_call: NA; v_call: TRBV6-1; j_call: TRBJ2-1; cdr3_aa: CASRAPSRGNEQFF; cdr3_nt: TGTGCCAGCAGGGCCCCCTCACGAGGGAATGAGCAGTTCTTC
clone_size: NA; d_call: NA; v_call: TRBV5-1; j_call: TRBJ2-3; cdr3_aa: CASSLAEGNTQYF; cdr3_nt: TGCGCCAGCAGCTTGGCCGAAGGGAATACGCAGTATTTT
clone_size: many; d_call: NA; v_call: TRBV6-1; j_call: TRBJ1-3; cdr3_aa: CASRFPSSGNTIYF; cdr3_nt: TGTGCCAGCCGGTTTCCGAGCTCTGGAAACACCATATATTTT
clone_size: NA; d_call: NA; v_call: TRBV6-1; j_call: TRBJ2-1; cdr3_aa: CASNHRAPYNEQFF; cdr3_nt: TGTGCCAGCAATCACAGGGCACCCTACAATGAGCAGTTCTTC
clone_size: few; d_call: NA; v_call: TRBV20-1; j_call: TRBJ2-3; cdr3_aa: CSASPSAGSQYF; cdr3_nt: TGCAGTGCTAGTCCCTCGGCGGGCTCGCAGTATTTT
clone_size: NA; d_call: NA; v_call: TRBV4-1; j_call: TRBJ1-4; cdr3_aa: CASSQVGGEKLFF; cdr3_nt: TGCGCCAGCAGCCAAGTTGGGGGAGAAAAACTGTTTTTT
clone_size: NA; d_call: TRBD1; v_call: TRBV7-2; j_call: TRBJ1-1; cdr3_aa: CASSGRDSEYTEAFF; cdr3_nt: TGTGCCAGCAGCGGACGGGACAGTGAATACACTGAAGCTTTCTTT
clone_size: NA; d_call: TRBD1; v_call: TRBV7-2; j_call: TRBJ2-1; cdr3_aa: CASSSDSGTGFREQFF; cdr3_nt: TGTGCCAGCAGCTCAGATTCCGGGACAGGGTTTAGGGAGCAGTTCTTC
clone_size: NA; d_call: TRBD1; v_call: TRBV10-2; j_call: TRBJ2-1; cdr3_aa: CASGDGGTGGSEQFF; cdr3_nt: TGCGCCAGCGGGGACGGAGGGACAGGGGGTTCTGAGCAGTTCTTC